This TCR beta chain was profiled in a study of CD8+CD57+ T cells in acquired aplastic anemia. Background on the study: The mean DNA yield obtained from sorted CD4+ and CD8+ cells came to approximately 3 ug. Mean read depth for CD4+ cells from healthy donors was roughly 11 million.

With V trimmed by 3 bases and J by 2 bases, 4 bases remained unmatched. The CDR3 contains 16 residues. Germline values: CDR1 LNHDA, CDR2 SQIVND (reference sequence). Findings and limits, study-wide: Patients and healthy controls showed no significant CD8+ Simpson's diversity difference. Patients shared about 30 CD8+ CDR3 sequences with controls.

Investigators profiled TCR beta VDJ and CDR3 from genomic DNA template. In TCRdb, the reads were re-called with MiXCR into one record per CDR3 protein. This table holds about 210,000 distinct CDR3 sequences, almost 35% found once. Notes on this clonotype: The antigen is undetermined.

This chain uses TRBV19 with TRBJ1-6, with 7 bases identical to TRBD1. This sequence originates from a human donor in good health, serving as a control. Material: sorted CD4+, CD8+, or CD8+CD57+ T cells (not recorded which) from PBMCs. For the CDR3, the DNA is TGTGCCAGTAGTATCTTCGGGACAGCCTATAATTCACCCCTCCACTTT. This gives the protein CASSIFGTAYNSPLHF.